The sequence of this T cell receptor (beta chain) was determined in a study of CD8 T cells in ankylosing spondylitis. Study findings and constraints: Characteristic, it appeared, of ankylosing spondylitis blood was a TCR beta motif of fewer than 10 highly homologous variants. Disease-linked clones displayed a CD8+ phenotype and appeared relatively rarely in peripheral blood.

The V gene end was trimmed by 1 base and the J gene end by 14 bases; junction bases not matched to a gene: 5. CDR1 and CDR2 from the germline V gene are KGHDR and SFDVKD. CDR3 length equals 13 residues. TCRdb redid the calling of the 5' RACE reads with MiXCR, one entry per CDR3 protein. The sample carries around 130,000 distinct CDR3 sequences, roughly 7.3% recorded once. The sample holds many counts of this clonotype. Antigen unknown. The sample comprised blood, either unsorted or a sorted T cell fraction (not recorded which). The rearrangement joins TRBV24-1 to TRBJ2-3; 10 bases line up with TRBD2. The sequence was obtained from a male donor with ankylosing spondylitis or in good health (not recorded which). The CDR3 reads CATSDFTSGKVYF. CDR3 DNA sequence: TGTGCCACCAGTGATTTTACTAGCGGGAAAGTGTATTTT.